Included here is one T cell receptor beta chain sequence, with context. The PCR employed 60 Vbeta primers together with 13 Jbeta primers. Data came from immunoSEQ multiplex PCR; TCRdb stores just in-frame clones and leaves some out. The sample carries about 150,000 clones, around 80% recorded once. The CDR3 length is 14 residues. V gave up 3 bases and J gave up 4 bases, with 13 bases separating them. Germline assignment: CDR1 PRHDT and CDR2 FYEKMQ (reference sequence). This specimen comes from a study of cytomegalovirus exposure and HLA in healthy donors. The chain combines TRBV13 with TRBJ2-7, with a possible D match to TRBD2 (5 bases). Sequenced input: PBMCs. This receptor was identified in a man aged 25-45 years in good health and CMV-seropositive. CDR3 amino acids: CASSFTSFPYEQYF. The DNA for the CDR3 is TGTGCCAGCAGCTTTACTAGTTTCCCGTACGAGCAGTACTTC. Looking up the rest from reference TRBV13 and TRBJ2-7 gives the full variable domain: AAGVIQSPRHLIKEKRETATLKCYPIPRHDTVYWYQQGPGQDPQFLISFYEKMQSDKGSIPDRFSAQQFSDYHSELNMSSLELGDSALYFCASSFTSFPYEQYFGPGTRLTVT.